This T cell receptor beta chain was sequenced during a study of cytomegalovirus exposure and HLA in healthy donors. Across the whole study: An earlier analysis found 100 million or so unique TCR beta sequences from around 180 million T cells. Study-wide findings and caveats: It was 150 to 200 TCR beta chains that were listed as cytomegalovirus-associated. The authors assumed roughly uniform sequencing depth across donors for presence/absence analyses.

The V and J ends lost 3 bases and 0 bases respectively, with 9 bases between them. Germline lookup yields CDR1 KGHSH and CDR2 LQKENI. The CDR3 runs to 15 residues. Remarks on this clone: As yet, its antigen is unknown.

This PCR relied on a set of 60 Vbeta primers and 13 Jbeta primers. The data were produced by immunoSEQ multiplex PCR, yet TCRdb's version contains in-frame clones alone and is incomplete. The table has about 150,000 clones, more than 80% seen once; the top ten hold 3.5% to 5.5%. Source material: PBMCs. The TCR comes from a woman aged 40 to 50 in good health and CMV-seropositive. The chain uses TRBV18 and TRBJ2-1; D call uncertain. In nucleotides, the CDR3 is TGTGCCAGCTCACCCACTGAACCCTCCTACAATGAGCAGTTCTTC. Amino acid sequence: CASSPTEPSYNEQFF.